Following are 15 T cell receptor beta chains from one sample sequenced in a study of T-cell memory formation after mild COVID-19. In TCRdb, the 5' RACE reads were re-called with MiXCR into one record per CDR3 protein. The table has 250,000 or so distinct CDR3 sequences, roughly 18% seen once. Material: PBMCs or a T cell subset sorted from them (not recorded which). The source is a man between 18 and 35 years old who had mild COVID-19 (a few samples of this study predate the infection). Cell type and time point are not known.

The V gene is TRBV20-1, the J gene TRBJ2-7, with unresolved D. Trimming removed 6 bases from V and 1 base from J, with 16 bases in between. CDR1 and CDR2 from the germline V gene are DFQATT and SNEGSKA (reference sequence). This CDR3 is built from 14 residues. CDR3 sequence reads: CSALSPRLSYEQYV. The CDR3 nucleotides read TGCAGTGCCCTCAGCCCCAGGCTGTCCTACGAGCAGTACGTC.

This clonotype was picked up a small number of times. The chain employs TRBV7-6 and TRBJ1-3, with no clear D. The ends were cut back, 1 base at V and 4 bases at J, with 11 bases in the middle. This CDR3 contains 15 residues. Germline CDR1 is SGHVS and CDR2 is FNYEAQ. CDR3 nucleotide sequence: TGTGCCAGCAGCTTAGGAGGGTTTGGAGGAAACACCATATATTTT. Its protein is CASSLGGFGGNTIYF.

This clonotype was counted a few times. The chain joins TRBV7-9 to TRBJ1-5; 7 nucleotides match TRBD1. The CDR3 sequence is 15 residues long. The V segment lost 6 bases and the J segment 4 bases; nucleotides outside the gene matches: 9. Per germline, CDR1 SEHNR and CDR2 FQNEAQ (reference sequence). The CDR3 bases are TGTGCCAGCAGTCACGACAGGGCTTCGAATCAGCCCCAGCATTTT. This encodes CASSHDRASNQPQHF.

The chain is built from TRBV5-4 and TRBJ2-3; TRBD1 might be the D (6 bases). CDR1 SGHNT and CDR2 YYREEE come from the germline V gene (reference sequence). With 4 bases removed from V and 4 bases from J, the gap between germline ends came to 19 bases. The CDR3 contains 16 residues. CDR3 DNA: TGTGCCAGCAGCCCGACAGGCATGCCTCGGCCAGATACGCAGTATTTT. Translation gives CASSPTGMPRPDTQYF.

Many counts were recorded for this clonotype. The CDR3 DNA follows: TGTGCCAGCAGTTACGACCTGACAGGGGAGGCCACTGAAGCTTTCTTT. Its translation is CASSYDLTGEATEAFF. This sequence joins TRBV6-2 or TRBV6-3 and TRBJ1-1; TRBD1 matches at 8 bases. The germline CDR1 and CDR2 sequences are MNHEY and SVGEGT. The CDR3 spans 16 residues. V dropped 2 bases and J dropped 4; count of bases not matched to a gene: 9.

The rearrangement joins TRBV5-1 to TRBJ1-1; D gene ambiguous. V was cut by 2 bases and J by 1 base, with 6 bases left in between. The CDR3 extends over 13 amino acids. Per the germline V gene, CDR1 is SGHRS and CDR2 is YFSETQ. This CDR3 is CASSFTENTEAFF. The DNA for the CDR3 is TGCGCCAGCAGCTTCACAGAGAACACTGAAGCTTTCTTT.

This clonotype was counted once. The chain couples TRBV5-4 to TRBJ2-7, with 10 bases lining up with TRBD2. The V segment lost 4 bases and the J segment 1 base; nucleotides outside the gene matches: 5. From germline, CDR1 is SGHNT and CDR2 YYREEE (reference sequence). CDR3 length: 15 residues. DNA for the CDR3: TGTGCCAGCAGCGACCGGACTAGCGGTTCCTACGAGCAGTACTTC. It yields the protein CASSDRTSGSYEQYF. Full variable domain (missing parts from reference TRBV5-4 and TRBJ2-7): ETGVTQSPTHLIKTRGQQVTLRCSSQSGHNTVSWYQQALGQGPQFIFQYYREEENGRGNFPPRFSGLQFPNYSSELNVNALELDDSALYLCASSDRTSGSYEQYFGPGTRLTVT.

The table lists this clonotype with many counts. The chain has TRBV5-1 and TRBJ2-7; no clear D gene. Germline CDR1 is SGHRS and CDR2 is YFSETQ. V was pared by 5 bases and J by 1 base, with 10 bases between. This CDR3 spans 13 amino acids. The chain's CDR3 is CASSLTESYEQYF. The CDR3 DNA reads TGCGCCAGCAGTTTGACCGAGTCCTACGAGCAGTACTTC.

This clonotype showed up just a few times. V usage is TRBV4-2 and J usage is TRBJ1-6; a possible D gene is TRBD1 (6 bases). The CDR3 is made up of 17 amino acids. CDR1 LGHNA and CDR2 YNFKEQ come from the germline V gene. Between the trimmed V and J ends, which lost 0 bases and 9 bases, there was a span of 18 bases. The CDR3 loop reads CASSQEARGRGGSPLHF. The CDR3 bases are TGTGCCAGCAGCCAAGAGGCGCGTGGGCGAGGGGGTTCACCCCTCCACTTT.

This clonotype was detected ten times or more. The chain carries TRBV12-3 or TRBV12-4 and TRBJ2-5, with D possibly TRBD2 on 7 matching bases. The germline V and J ends were trimmed by 6 bases and 2 bases, with 16 bases remaining between them. The CDR3 is 15 amino acids. CDR3: CASSTEGGWQETQYF. CDR3 nucleotide sequence: TGTGCCAGCAGCACCGAGGGGGGGTGGCAAGAGACCCAGTACTTC.

The chain joins TRBV5-6 to TRBJ1-4; D is unresolved. Germline V CDR1 and CDR2: SGHDT, YYEEEE. This CDR3 is 13 amino acids long. The ends were cut back, 2 bases at V and 5 bases at J, with 7 bases in the middle. The chain's CDR3 is CASSFGSNEKLFF. CDR3 DNA: TGTGCCAGCAGCTTTGGCAGCAATGAAAAACTGTTTTTT.

This clonotype was observed a handful of times. The chain joins TRBV7-2 to TRBJ1-2; D not resolved. This CDR3 is 13 amino acids long. The ends were cut back, 5 bases at V and 3 bases at J, with 10 bases in the middle. Per the germline V gene, CDR1 is SGHTA and CDR2 is FQGNSA. CDR3 sequence (DNA): TGTGCCAGCAGCCCCGGATGGGACTATGGCTACACCTTC. It is translated as CASSPGWDYGYTF.

This clonotype was seen repeatedly, ten times or more. In nucleotides, the CDR3 is TGCGCCAGCAGCCAACTCGGAGGGACTAACTATGGCTACACCTTC. Its translation is CASSQLGGTNYGYTF. The chain joins TRBV4-3 to TRBJ1-2; D is uncertain. CDR3 length equals 15 residues. With 2 bases removed from V and 0 bases from J, the gap between germline ends came to 10 bases. Germline V gene lookup returns CDR1 LGHNA and CDR2 YSLEER.

This clonotype was counted a few times. The chain is built from TRBV29-1 and TRBJ2-3; D is undetermined. This CDR3 comprises 12 residues. CDR1 and CDR2 from the germline V gene are SQVTM and ANQGSEA. V lost 0 bases, J lost 5 bases, and 6 bases lay in between. The CDR3 coding sequence is TGCAGCGTTGAAGAAGGAGAAGATACGCAGTATTTT. Translating gives CSVEEGEDTQYF.

This clonotype was seen only a few times. The chain has TRBV7-2 and TRBJ2-3, with D tentatively TRBD2 (6 bases). Germline lookup yields CDR1 SGHTA and CDR2 FQGNSA. With 5 bases removed from V and 10 bases from J, the gap between germline ends came to 22 bases. The CDR3 has 15 amino acids. The CDR3 loop reads CASSLRTAGSDAQYF. The CDR3, as DNA: TGTGCCAGCAGCCTCAGGACCGCCGGGAGCGATGCGCAGTATTTT.